Shown below are 22 T cell receptor beta chains from a single sample sequenced in a study of T cell repertoires in cytomegalovirus infection. These TCRs are of unknown antigen specificity. TCRdb re-called the reads with MiXCR, one entry per CDR3 protein. Found here are about 920,000 distinct CDR3 sequences, 30% to 40% of them singletons; the top ten hold over 12%. This specimen was cultured CD8+ T cells from PBMCs, taken from culture after CMV antigen stimulation. All receptors derive from a human donor in good health (CMV status not recorded). Some clones in this sample may be carry-over from other donors' samples.

The chain joins TRBV6-5 to TRBJ1-2; D call uncertain. Germline-derived CDR1 and CDR2 are MNHEY and SVGAGI. This CDR3 is built from 12 residues. Trimming removed 3 bases at V and 10 bases at J, with 12 bases between. CDR3 bases: TGTGCCAGCAGTTATGGGCACGATGACTACACCTTC. This gives the protein CASSYGHDDYTF.

This clonotype appeared a few times. The rearrangement joins TRBV6-1 to TRBJ2-3; D gene uncertain. Germline V lookup: CDR1 MNHNS, CDR2 SASEGT. The CDR3 spans 15 residues. V was pared by 2 bases and J by 0 bases, with 9 bases between. This CDR3 reads CASSERVFSTDTQYF. The CDR3 nucleotides read TGTGCCAGCAGTGAAAGGGTGTTTAGCACAGATACGCAGTATTTT.

CDR3 sequence (DNA): TGTGCCAGCAGTAGGGGGTGGGGGGACTACGAGCAGTACTTC. As protein: CASSRGWGDYEQYF. The chain couples TRBV27 to TRBJ2-7; D tentatively reads TRBD1 or TRBD2 (6 bases each). Looked up from germline, CDR1 is MNHEY and CDR2 is SMNVEV (reference sequence). The CDR3 consists of 14 residues. V lost 5 bases, J lost 3 bases, and 14 bases lay in between.

The sample holds a few counts of this clonotype. The chain couples TRBV6-2 or TRBV6-3 to TRBJ1-1; D may be TRBD1 (6 bases). Germline assignment: CDR1 MNHEY and CDR2 SVGEGT. The ends were cut back, 0 bases at V and 5 bases at J, with 13 bases in the middle. The CDR3 spans 15 residues. The CDR3 is CASSYSKGGRTEAFF. The CDR3 region has the DNA TGTGCCAGCAGTTACTCGAAGGGGGGACGTACTGAAGCTTTCTTT.

In this sample, this clonotype turned up a few times. The CDR3 coding sequence is TGTGCCAGCAGTGAAGCGGTAGAGACCCAGTACTTC. It specifies CASSEAVETQYF. The V call is TRBV2, the J call TRBJ2-5, with unresolved D. The CDR3 loop spans 12 amino acids. CDR1 is SNHLY, CDR2 FYNNEI, per germline. The V end lost 0 bases, the J end lost 4 bases, and 3 bases lay between the germline ends.

This clonotype has ten or more counts. The chain is built from TRBV7-8 and TRBJ2-3, with D possibly TRBD2 on 6 matching bases. The length of the CDR3 is 18 residues. V dropped 0 bases and J dropped 0 bases, with 16 bases sitting between them. Germline-derived CDR1 and CDR2 are SGHVS and FQNEAQ. CDR3 coding DNA: TGTGCCAGCAGCTTAGCCCCGGGACTGAGGCCCAGCACAGATACGCAGTATTTT. Translating gives CASSLAPGLRPSTDTQYF.

This chain uses TRBV6-6 with TRBJ1-1; D gene ambiguous. Germline assignment: CDR1 MNHNY and CDR2 SVGAGI (reference sequence). V dropped 7 bases and J dropped 4 bases, with 25 bases sitting between them. The CDR3 has 17 amino acids. CDR3 residues: CASTSQPGPSLSTEAFF. CDR3 in DNA: TGTGCCAGCACCTCACAGCCGGGTCCCTCTTTAAGCACTGAAGCTTTCTTT.

The table lists this clonotype with a few counts. The rearrangement links TRBV7-9 to TRBJ1-6; maybe TRBD1 (6 bases). The CDR3 is 15 amino acids. The germline CDR1 and CDR2 sequences are SEHNR and FQNEAQ (reference sequence). V was cut by 5 bases and J by 7 bases, with 15 bases left in between. The CDR3 sequence is CASSPPKGGNSPLHF. The DNA of the CDR3 is TGTGCCAGCAGCCCCCCAAAGGGGGGAAATTCACCCCTCCACTTT.

V and J are TRBV27 and TRBJ2-1; D is possibly TRBD2 (6 bases). The CDR3 consists of 16 residues. Between the trimmed V and J ends, which lost 2 bases and 2 bases, there was a span of 13 bases. Germline CDR1 reads MNHEY; CDR2 reads SMNVEV (reference sequence). CDR3 amino acids: CASSLGPGAPYNEQFF. The DNA for the CDR3 is TGTGCCAGCAGTTTAGGCCCGGGAGCCCCCTACAATGAGCAGTTCTTC.

The chain employs TRBV10-1 and TRBJ1-2; the D is unclear. The CDR3 extends over 18 amino acids. V was cut by 3 bases and J by 5 bases, with 25 bases left in between. Germline CDR1 WNHNN, CDR2 SYGVQD (reference sequence). The CDR3 sequence: CASSEIDRRTVVPYGYTF. DNA for the CDR3: TGCGCCAGCAGTGAAATTGATAGGCGGACGGTAGTACCTTATGGCTACACCTTC.

V and J are TRBV5-5 and TRBJ2-2; no firm D call. The CDR3 extends over 14 amino acids. V lost 4 bases, J lost 9 bases, and 16 bases lay in between. From germline, CDR1 is SGHKS and CDR2 YYEKEE (reference sequence). The CDR3 here is CASSREGLTRELFF. Written as DNA, the CDR3 is TGTGCCAGCAGCCGAGAAGGGCTAACCAGGGAGCTGTTTTTT. The variable domain in full, with the rest retrieved from reference TRBV5-5 and TRBJ2-2, is DAGVTQSPTHLIKTRGQQVTLRCSPISGHKSVSWYQQVLGQGPQFIFQYYEKEERGRGNFPDRFSARQFPNYSSELNVNALLLGDSALYLCASSREGLTRELFFGEGSRLTVL.

The V gene is TRBV29-1, the J gene TRBJ2-2; D gene unclear. This CDR3 is built from 13 residues. V was shortened by 4 bases and J by 5 bases, with 11 bases between the two germline ends. The germline gives CDR1 SQVTM, CDR2 ANQGSEA. The CDR3 nucleotides read TGCAGCGTTGCCCTCGTAAGAACCGGGGAGCTGTTTTTT. Translated, it gives CSVALVRTGELFF.

This clonotype has only a few counts. V is TRBV5-1 and J is TRBJ2-3; D is tentatively TRBD1 or TRBD2 (6 bases each). The V end lost 3 bases, the J end lost 4 bases, and 15 bases lay between the germline ends. Germline values: CDR1 SGHRS, CDR2 YFSETQ. There are 15 residues in the CDR3. The CDR3 DNA sequence: TGCGCCAGCAGCTCCCCGAAGGAGGGGGCAGATACGCAGTATTTT. It is translated as CASSSPKEGADTQYF.

The CDR3 loop is CASSLFGGGSDTQYF. CDR3 bases: TGTGCCAGCAGTTTATTCGGCGGGGGTTCAGATACGCAGTATTTT. This chain joins TRBV27 and TRBJ2-3; 7 bases are shared with TRBD2. The CDR3 has 15 amino acids. The ends lost 1 base at V and 4 bases at J; junction bases unmatched: 5. The germline CDR1 and CDR2 sequences are MNHEY and SMNVEV (reference sequence).

The chain uses TRBV12-3 or TRBV12-4 and TRBJ1-1; D uncertain. The CDR3 is 11 residues long. Trimming took 6 bases from V and 2 from J, leaving 4 bases between them. CDR3 amino acids: CASRHNTEAFF. DNA for the CDR3: TGTGCCAGCAGACATAACACTGAAGCTTTCTTT.

Written as DNA, the CDR3 is TGTGCCAGCAGGACAGGGGCGTCGGATTCACCCCTCCACTTT. Its protein is CASRTGASDSPLHF. This chain uses TRBV7-6 with TRBJ1-6; 8 bases agree with TRBD1. V lost 6 bases and J lost 8; bases outside the gene matches: 6. Germline loops: CDR1 SGHVS, CDR2 FNYEAQ. The CDR3 contains 14 residues.

The chain joins TRBV7-6 to TRBJ2-2, with TRBD1 matching 7 bases. Germline CDR1 and CDR2: SGHVS and FNYEAQ. CDR3 size: 14 residues. V shed 3 bases, J shed 4 bases, and the junction held 2 bases outside the gene matches. The CDR3 DNA sequence: TGTGCCAGCAGCTTCAACAGGGGCACCGGGGAGCTGTTTTTT. Protein: CASSFNRGTGELFF. The full variable domain, rest sourced from reference TRBV7-6 and TRBJ2-2, is GAGVSQSPRYKVTKRGQDVALRCDPISGHVSLYWYRQALGQGPEFLTYFNYEAQQDKSGLPNDRFSAERPEGSISTLTIQRTEQRDSAMYRCASSFNRGTGELFFGEGSRLTVL.

The J gene is TRBJ2-6, the V gene TRBV28; D is perhaps TRBD2 (5 bases). With 5 bases removed from V and 0 bases from J, the gap between germline ends came to 14 bases. The CDR3 covers 17 residues. CDR1 is MDHEN, CDR2 SYDVKM, per germline. In nucleotides, the CDR3 is TGTGCCAGCAGTCTTTGCCCCCTAGCCTCTGGGGCCAACGTCCTGACTTTC. Translating it yields CASSLCPLASGANVLTF.

This clonotype was counted a few times. This chain joins TRBV7-9 and TRBJ2-1; D perhaps matches TRBD1 (5 bases). Trimming took off 4 bases at V and 6 bases at J, with 10 bases between the two ends. The CDR3 is 13 residues long. In germline, CDR1 is SEHNR, CDR2 FQNEAQ (reference sequence). The CDR3 here is CASSSGRGNEQFF. CDR3 bases: TGTGCCAGCAGCTCAGGAAGGGGCAATGAGCAGTTCTTC. Full variable domain (rest looked up from reference TRBV7-9 and TRBJ2-1): DTGVSQNPRHKITKRGQNVTFRCDPISEHNRLYWYRQTLGQGPEFLTYFQNEAQLEKSRLLSDRFSAERPKGSFSTLEIQRTEQGDSAMYLCASSSGRGNEQFFGPGTRLTVL.

The genes are TRBV7-6 and TRBJ2-7; D gene ambiguous. Per germline, CDR1 SGHVS and CDR2 FNYEAQ. The CDR3 contains 15 residues. Trimming cost V 6 bases and J 3 bases, with 18 bases left between them. The CDR3 DNA reads TGTGCCAGCAGTTACGCCGGGTCACTGTTCTACGAGCAGTACGTC. Protein product: CASSYAGSLFYEQYV.

The table lists this clonotype with a few counts. The gene calls are TRBV5-4 and TRBJ1-1, with 10 bases fitting TRBD1. CDR1 and CDR2 (germline): SGHNT, YYREEE (reference sequence). The CDR3 extends over 19 amino acids. With V trimmed by 0 bases and J by 1 base, 12 bases remained unmatched. The CDR3 spells CASSLDPAWDRGKNTEAFF. The CDR3 region has the DNA TGTGCCAGCAGCTTGGACCCAGCCTGGGACAGGGGAAAGAACACTGAAGCTTTCTTT.

The chain is built from TRBV19 and TRBJ2-1; 9 bases agree with TRBD1. CDR1 LNHDA and CDR2 SQIVND come from the germline V gene (reference sequence). The CDR3 is 18 residues long. V lost 7 bases, J lost 5 bases, and 18 bases stayed unmatched. The CDR3 loop is CASISGTGTPLANNEQFF. The DNA of the CDR3 is TGTGCCAGTATCTCCGGGACAGGGACACCTCTGGCTAACAATGAGCAGTTCTTC.